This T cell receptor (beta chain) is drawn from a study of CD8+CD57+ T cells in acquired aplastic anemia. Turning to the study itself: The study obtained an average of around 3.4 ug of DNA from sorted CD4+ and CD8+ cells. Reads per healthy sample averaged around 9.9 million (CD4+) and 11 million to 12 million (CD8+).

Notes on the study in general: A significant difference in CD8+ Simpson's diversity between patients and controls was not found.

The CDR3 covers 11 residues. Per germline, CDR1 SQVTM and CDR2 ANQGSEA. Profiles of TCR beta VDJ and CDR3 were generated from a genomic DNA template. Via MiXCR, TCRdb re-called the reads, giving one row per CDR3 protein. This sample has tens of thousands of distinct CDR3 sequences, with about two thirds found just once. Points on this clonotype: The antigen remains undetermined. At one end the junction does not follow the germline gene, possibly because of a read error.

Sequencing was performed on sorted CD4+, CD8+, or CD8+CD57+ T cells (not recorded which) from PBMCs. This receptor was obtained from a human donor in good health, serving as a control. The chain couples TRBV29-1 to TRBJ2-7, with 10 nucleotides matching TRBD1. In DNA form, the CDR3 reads TGCAGCGTTGGAAGGACAGGGGGGAGAGACTTC. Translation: CSVGRTGGRDF.